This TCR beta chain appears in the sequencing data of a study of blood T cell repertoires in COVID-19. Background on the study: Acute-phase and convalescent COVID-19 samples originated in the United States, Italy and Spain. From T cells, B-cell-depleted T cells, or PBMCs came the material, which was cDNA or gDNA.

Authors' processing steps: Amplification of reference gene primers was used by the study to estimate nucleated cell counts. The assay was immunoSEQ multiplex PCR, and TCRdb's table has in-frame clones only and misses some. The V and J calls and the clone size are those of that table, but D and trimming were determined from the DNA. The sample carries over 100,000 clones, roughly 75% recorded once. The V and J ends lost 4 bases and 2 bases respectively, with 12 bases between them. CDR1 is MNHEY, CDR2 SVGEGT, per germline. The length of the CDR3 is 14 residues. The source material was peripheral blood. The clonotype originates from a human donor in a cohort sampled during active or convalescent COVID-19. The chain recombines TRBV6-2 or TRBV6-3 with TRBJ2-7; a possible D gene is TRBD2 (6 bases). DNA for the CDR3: TGTGCCAGCAGTTTGGACGGAGGGACCTACGAGCAGTACTTC. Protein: CASSLDGGTYEQYF.